This T cell receptor (beta chain) was identified during a study of cytomegalovirus exposure and HLA in healthy donors. 60 Vbeta and 13 Jbeta primers were used in PCR. Profiling relied on immunoSEQ multiplex PCR, and the TCRdb table lists in-frame clones only, not all of them. The sample lists 150,000 or so clones; approximately 80% were seen once. General study findings and limits: Presence/absence analyses took donor sequencing depth as roughly uniform. After further analysis at a later stage, 16,951 TCR beta sequences were associated with HLA alleles at 0.05 false discovery rate. Later analysis suggested links between common viral pathogens and several top significant clusters.

On this clone: The antigen is unknown.

Germline CDR1 reads KGHSH; CDR2 reads LQKENI. Trimming took off 4 bases at V and 0 bases at J, with 8 bases between the two ends. The CDR3 length is 14 residues. The V gene is TRBV18, the J gene TRBJ2-3; no reliable D call. This receptor was taken from a male donor in good health and CMV-seropositive. Input material: PBMCs. In DNA form, the CDR3 reads TGTGCCAGCTCACTAACACATAGCACAGATACGCAGTATTTT. Translating it yields CASSLTHSTDTQYF.